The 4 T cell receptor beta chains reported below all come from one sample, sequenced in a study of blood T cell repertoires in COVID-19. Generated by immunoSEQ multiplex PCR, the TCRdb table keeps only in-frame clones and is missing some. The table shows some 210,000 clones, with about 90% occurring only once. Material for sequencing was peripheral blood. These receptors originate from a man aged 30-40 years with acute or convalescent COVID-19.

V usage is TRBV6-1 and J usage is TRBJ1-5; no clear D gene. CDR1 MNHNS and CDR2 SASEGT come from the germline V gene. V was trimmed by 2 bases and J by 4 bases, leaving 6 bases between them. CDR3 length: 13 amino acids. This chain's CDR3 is CASSEQWNQPQHF. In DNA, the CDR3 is TGTGCCAGCAGTGAACAGTGGAATCAGCCCCAGCATTTT.

CDR3 DNA: TGTGCCAGCAGTCCCGGGACTAGCGGCTACAATGAGCAGTTCTTC. Its translation is CASSPGTSGYNEQFF. This rearrangement joins TRBV6-4 to TRBJ2-1; TRBD2 matches at 11 bases. This CDR3 comprises 15 residues. V lost 5 bases and J lost 3; bases outside the gene matches: 3. The germline CDR1 and CDR2 sequences are MRHNA and SNTAGT.

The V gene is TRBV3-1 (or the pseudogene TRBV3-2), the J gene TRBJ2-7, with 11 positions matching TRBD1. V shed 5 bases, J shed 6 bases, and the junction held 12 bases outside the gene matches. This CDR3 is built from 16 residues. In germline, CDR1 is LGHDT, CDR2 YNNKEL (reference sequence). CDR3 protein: CASSGLGTGGGSEQYF. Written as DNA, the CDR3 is TGTGCCAGCAGCGGACTGGGGACAGGGGGAGGTAGCGAGCAGTACTTC.

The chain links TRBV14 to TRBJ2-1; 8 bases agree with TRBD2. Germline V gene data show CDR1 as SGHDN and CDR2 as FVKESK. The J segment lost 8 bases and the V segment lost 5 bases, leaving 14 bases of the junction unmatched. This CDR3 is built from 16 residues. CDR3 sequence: CASSTRAGGAWDEQFF. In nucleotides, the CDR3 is TGTGCCAGCAGCACCCGGGCGGGGGGCGCCTGGGATGAGCAGTTCTTC.